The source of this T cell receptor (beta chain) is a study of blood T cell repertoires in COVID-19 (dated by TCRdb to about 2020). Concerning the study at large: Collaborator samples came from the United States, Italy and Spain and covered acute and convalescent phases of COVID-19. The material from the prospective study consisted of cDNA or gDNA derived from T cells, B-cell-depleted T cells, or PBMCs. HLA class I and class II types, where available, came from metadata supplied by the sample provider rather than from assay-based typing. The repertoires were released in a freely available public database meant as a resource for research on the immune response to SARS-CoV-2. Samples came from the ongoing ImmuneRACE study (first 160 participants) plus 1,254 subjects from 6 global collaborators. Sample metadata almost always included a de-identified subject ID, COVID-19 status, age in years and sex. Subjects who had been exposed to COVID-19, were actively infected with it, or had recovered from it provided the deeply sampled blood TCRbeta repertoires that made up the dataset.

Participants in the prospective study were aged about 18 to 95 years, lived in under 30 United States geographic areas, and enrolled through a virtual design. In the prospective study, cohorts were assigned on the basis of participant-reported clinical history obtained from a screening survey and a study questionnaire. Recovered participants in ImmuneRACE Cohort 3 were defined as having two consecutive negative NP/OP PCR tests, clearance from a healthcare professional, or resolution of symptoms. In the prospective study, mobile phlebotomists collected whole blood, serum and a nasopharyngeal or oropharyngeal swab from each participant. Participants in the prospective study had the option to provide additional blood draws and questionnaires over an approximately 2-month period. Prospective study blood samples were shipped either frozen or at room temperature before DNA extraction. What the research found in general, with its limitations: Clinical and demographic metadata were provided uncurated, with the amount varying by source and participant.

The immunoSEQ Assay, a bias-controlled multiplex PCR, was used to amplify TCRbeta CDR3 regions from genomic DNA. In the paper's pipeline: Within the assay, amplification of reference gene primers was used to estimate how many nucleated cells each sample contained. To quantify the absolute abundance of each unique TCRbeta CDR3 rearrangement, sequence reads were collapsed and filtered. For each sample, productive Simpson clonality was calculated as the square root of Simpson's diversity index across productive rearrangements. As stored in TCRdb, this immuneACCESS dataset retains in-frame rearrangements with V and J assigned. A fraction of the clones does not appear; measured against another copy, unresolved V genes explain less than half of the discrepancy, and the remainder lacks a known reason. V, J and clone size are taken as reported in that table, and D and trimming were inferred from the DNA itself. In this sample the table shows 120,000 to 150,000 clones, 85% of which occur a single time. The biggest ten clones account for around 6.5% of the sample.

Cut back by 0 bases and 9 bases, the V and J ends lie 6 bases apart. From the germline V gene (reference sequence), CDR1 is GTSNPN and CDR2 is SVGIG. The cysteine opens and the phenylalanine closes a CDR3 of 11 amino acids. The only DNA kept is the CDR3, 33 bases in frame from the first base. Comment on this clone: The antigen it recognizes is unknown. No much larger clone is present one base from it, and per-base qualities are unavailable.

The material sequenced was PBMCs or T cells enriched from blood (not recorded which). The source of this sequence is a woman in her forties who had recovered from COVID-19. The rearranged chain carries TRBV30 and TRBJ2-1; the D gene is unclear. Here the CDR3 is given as CAWSVLSEQFF. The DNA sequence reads TGTGCCTGGAGTGTACTCTCTGAGCAGTTCTTC.